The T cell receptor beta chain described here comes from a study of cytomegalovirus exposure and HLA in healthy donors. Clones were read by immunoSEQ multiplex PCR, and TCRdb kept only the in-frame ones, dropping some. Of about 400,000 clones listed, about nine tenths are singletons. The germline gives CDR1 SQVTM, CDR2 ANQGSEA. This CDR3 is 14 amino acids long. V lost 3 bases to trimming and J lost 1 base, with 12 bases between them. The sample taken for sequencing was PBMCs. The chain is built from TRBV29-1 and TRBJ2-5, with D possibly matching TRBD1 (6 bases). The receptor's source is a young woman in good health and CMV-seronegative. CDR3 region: CSVELRTAQETQYF. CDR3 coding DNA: TGCAGCGTTGAGTTACGGACAGCCCAAGAGACCCAGTACTTC. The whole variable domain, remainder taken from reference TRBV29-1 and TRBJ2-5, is SAVISQKPSRDICQRGTSLTIQCQVDSQVTMMFWYRQQPGQSLTLIATANQGSEATYESGFVIDKFPISRPNLTFSTLTVSNMSPEDSSIYLCSVELRTAQETQYFGPGTRLLVL.